What follows are 23 T cell receptor beta chains derived from one specimen sequenced in a study of sequential checkpoint blockade in melanoma. The assay was immunoSEQ multiplex PCR, and TCRdb's table has in-frame clones only and misses some. The repertoire includes some 6,000 clones, approximately 51% of them detected once, and about 48% sits in the top ten. Treatment given: randomized to nivolumab then ipilimumab (arm A) or the reverse (arm B). The sequencing here drew on CD8+ T cells sorted from blood (inferred from file names), taken from a patient given nivolumab and ipilimumab in sequence. Receptor source: a human donor with melanoma.

This chain links TRBV4-1 with TRBJ1-2; D gene uncertain. Germline CDR1 reads MGHRA; CDR2 reads YSYEKL. The V and J ends lost 0 bases and 4 bases respectively, with 6 bases between them. The CDR3 length is 13 residues. CDR3: CASSQDPGYGYTF. The CDR3 coding sequence is TGCGCCAGCAGCCAAGATCCGGGCTATGGCTACACCTTC.

The chain links TRBV6-5 to TRBJ2-1; 10 bases are a match to TRBD2. The CDR3 covers 16 residues. Germline V gene data show CDR1 as MNHEY and CDR2 as SVGAGI. V lost 4 bases to trimming and J lost 1 base; unmatched junction nucleotides: 4. DNA for the CDR3: TGTGCCAGCAGTTTCGAGACTAGCGGGTCCTACAATGAGCAGTTCTTC. It specifies CASSFETSGSYNEQFF.

This clone was counted between two and nine times. The CDR3 DNA sequence: TGTGCCAGCAGTGACTCGACTAACAATGAGCAGTTCTTC. It yields the protein CASSDSTNNEQFF. V is TRBV6-4 and J is TRBJ2-1, with D maybe TRBD2 (5 bases). Trimming removed 0 bases at V and 5 bases at J, with 5 bases between. This CDR3 has 13 residues. Germline values: CDR1 MRHNA, CDR2 SNTAGT.

This chain links TRBV28 with TRBJ2-5; D gene ambiguous. V shed 2 bases and J shed 2 bases, with 12 bases lying between them. Germline-derived CDR1 and CDR2 are MDHEN and SYDVKM. This CDR3 comprises 15 residues. CDR3 loop: CASSLVLGGQETQYF. CDR3 nucleotide sequence: TGTGCCAGCAGTTTAGTTCTTGGCGGACAAGAGACCCAGTACTTC.

J is TRBJ2-1 and V is TRBV7-3, with D perhaps TRBD2 (6 bases). The CDR3 runs to 19 residues. The V gene lost 2 bases and the J gene lost 4 bases, with 24 bases spanning the gap. Germline V gene lookup returns CDR1 SGHTA and CDR2 FQGTGA. CDR3 nucleotide sequence: TGTGCCAGCAGCTTACGGGCCCCCTGGAGTAGCGGAGCTTACAATGAGCAGTTCTTC. Protein sequence: CASSLRAPWSSGAYNEQFF.

This clone is classed as medium-sized (0.01 to 0.1%). The chain links TRBV7-6 to TRBJ2-7, with TRBD1 as a possible D gene (5 bases). V lost 0 bases to trimming and J lost 4 bases, with 7 bases between them. The CDR3 covers 13 residues. CDR1 and CDR2 (germline): SGHVS, FNYEAQ. CDR3 in amino acids: CASSLADTYEQYF. The CDR3 nucleotides are TGTGCCAGCAGCTTAGCGGACACATACGAGCAGTACTTC.

CDR3: CASSLSGRGIYEQYF. Written as DNA, the CDR3 is TGTGCCAGCAGCCTTAGCGGGAGGGGAATCTACGAGCAGTACTTC. The chain uses TRBV6-5 and TRBJ2-7; TRBD2 matches 11 bases. This CDR3 spans 15 amino acids. V lost 6 bases and J lost 3; bases outside the gene matches: 7. Germline CDR1 MNHEY, CDR2 SVGAGI.

The table lists this clone with a count of one. The CDR3 here is CASSLVASGSTDTQYF. In DNA form, the CDR3 reads TGTGCCAGCAGCTTAGTCGCTAGCGGCAGCACAGATACGCAGTATTTT. The chain combines TRBV7-2 with TRBJ2-3, with 7 bases lining up with TRBD2. Losses at the gene ends were 1 base for V and 0 bases for J; bases not matched to a gene: 4. The germline V gene encodes CDR1 SGHTA and CDR2 FQGNSA. The CDR3 totals 16 residues.

Points on this clone: Other DNA sequences in this sample translate to the same CDR3. V gene TRBV7-8 combines with J gene TRBJ2-1, with TRBD2 as a possible D gene (5 bases). CDR1 and CDR2 from the germline V gene are SGHVS and FQNEAQ. The CDR3 is 11 residues long. Trimming shortened V by 11 bases and J by 5 bases, and 10 bases separated the two germline ends. The CDR3 region is CASSTNNEQFF. CDR3 DNA sequence: TGTGCCTCTAGCACAAACAATGAGCAGTTCTTC.

The rearrangement links TRBV27 to TRBJ2-1, with unresolved D. CDR1 and CDR2 (germline): MNHEY, SMNVEV (reference sequence). The CDR3 is 13 amino acids. The ends were cut back, 3 bases at V and 7 bases at J, with 10 bases in the middle. The CDR3 DNA reads as TGTGCCAGCAGTTTGTCCGGTTGGAATGAGCAGTTCTTC. Protein: CASSLSGWNEQFF.

The genes are TRBV4-3 and TRBJ1-1; D possibly corresponds to TRBD1 (6 bases). Trimming stripped 7 bases from V and 0 bases from J, with 18 bases between. The length of the CDR3 is 16 residues. Looked up from germline, CDR1 is LGHNA and CDR2 is YSLEER. The CDR3, as DNA: TGCGCCAGCAACCGGGACAAGGGTGGCCTGAACACTGAAGCTTTCTTT. Amino acids: CASNRDKGGLNTEAFF.

The table lists this clone with a few counts. The chain couples TRBV7-9 to TRBJ1-4, with D possibly being TRBD1 (6 bases). The V gene's germline CDR1 is SEHNR and CDR2 FQNEAQ (reference sequence). The CDR3 has 14 residues. V was cut by 6 bases and J by 8 bases, with 16 bases left in between. CDR3 nucleotide sequence: TGTGCCAGCAGTTCCGAGCAGGGGCGAGAAAAACTGTTTTTT. This sequence encodes CASSSEQGREKLFF. Variable domain in full (rest from reference TRBV7-9 and TRBJ1-4): DTGVSQNPRHKITKRGQNVTFRCDPISEHNRLYWYRQTLGQGPEFLTYFQNEAQLEKSRLLSDRFSAERPKGSFSTLEIQRTEQGDSAMYLCASSSEQGREKLFFGSGTQLSVL.

The chain employs TRBV6-5 and TRBJ2-7; D possibly corresponds to TRBD2 (6 bases). V lost 5 bases, J lost 3 bases, and 14 bases lay in between. Germline loops: CDR1 MNHEY, CDR2 SVGAGI. CDR3 size: 14 residues. For the CDR3, the DNA is TGTGCCAGCAGTGAAGGGGACTCCTTCTACGAGCAGTACTTC. Translated: CASSEGDSFYEQYF.

The chain joins TRBV4-3 to TRBJ2-1; 13 positions agree with TRBD2. The CDR3 runs 17 residues. The trim removed 0 bases at V and 8 bases at J, leaving 7 bases unmatched. The germline V gene has CDR1 LGHNA and CDR2 YSLEER. CDR3 bases: TGCGCCAGCAGCCAAGAATCTGGACTAGCGGGAGTGGATGAGCAGTTCTTC. Translated, it gives CASSQESGLAGVDEQFF.

This clone counts as medium-sized. The rearrangement uses TRBV6-5 and TRBJ1-2, with a tentative D call TRBD1 (6 bases). With 2 bases removed from V and 4 bases from J, the gap between germline ends came to 14 bases. This CDR3 is built from 15 residues. Germline V gives CDR1 MNHEY, CDR2 SVGAGI. The CDR3 DNA is TGTGCCAGCAGTTACGACCAGGGGAACGGCTATGGCTACACCTTC. The encoded protein is CASSYDQGNGYGYTF.

This sequence joins TRBV4-2 and TRBJ2-3; TRBD2 might be the D (5 bases). Germline CDR1 reads LGHNA; CDR2 reads YNFKEQ. The V gene lost 2 bases and the J gene lost 1 base, with 13 bases spanning the gap. There are 16 residues in the CDR3. The CDR3 sequence: CASSQPEEAGTDTQYF. In DNA form, the CDR3 reads TGTGCCAGCAGCCAACCGGAGGAGGCCGGCACAGATACGCAGTATTTT.

The chain is built from TRBV6-5 and TRBJ2-7; D is uncertain. The ends were cut back, 0 bases at V and 0 bases at J, with 6 bases in the middle. The CDR3 totals 14 residues. Looked up from germline, CDR1 is MNHEY and CDR2 is SVGAGI. The CDR3 region has the DNA TGTGCCAGCAGTTACTCGGCCAGCTCCTACGAGCAGTACTTC. Its protein is CASSYSASSYEQYF.

This clone was found a few times. The genes are TRBV11-2 and TRBJ2-7; the D gene is possibly TRBD2 (5 bases). Germline loops: CDR1 SGHAT, CDR2 FQNNGV. The CDR3 totals 16 residues. Trimming removed 0 bases at V and 2 bases at J, with 14 bases between. The CDR3 DNA sequence: TGTGCCAGCAGCTTAGATCAGGACGGGAAGACCTACGAGCAGTACTTC. Its translation is CASSLDQDGKTYEQYF.

V and J are TRBV4-3 and TRBJ1-2; TRBD1 agrees at 11 bases. The V segment lost 1 base and the J segment 8 bases; nucleotides outside the gene matches: 9. The CDR3 length is 16 residues. CDR1 and CDR2 (germline): LGHNA, YSLEER. The CDR3 protein is CASSQGVGQGAGGYTF. In DNA, the CDR3 is TGCGCCAGCAGCCAAGGGGTCGGACAGGGGGCCGGAGGCTACACCTTC.

The rearrangement uses TRBV27 and TRBJ2-1; no definite D call. The V and J ends lost 5 bases and 3 bases respectively, with 5 bases between them. The CDR3 has 12 amino acids. Germline V gene data show CDR1 as MNHEY and CDR2 as SMNVEV (reference sequence). CDR3 region: CASSGSYNEQFF. CDR3 DNA sequence: TGTGCCAGCAGTGGCAGCTACAATGAGCAGTTCTTC.

This clone was found a few times. V is TRBV27 and J is TRBJ2-2; TRBD1 agrees at 7 bases. Germline assignment: CDR1 MNHEY and CDR2 SMNVEV (reference sequence). The CDR3 totals 17 residues. After removal of 4 bases from V and 14 bases from J, the junction contained 22 bases not matched to a gene. CDR3 nucleotide sequence: TGTGCCAGCAGTTCGCACAGACAGGGAATAAACACCGAGGAACTGTTTTTT. It codes for CASSSHRQGINTEELFF.

The chain uses TRBV2 and TRBJ2-1, with TRBD2 matching over 9 bases. The trim removed 6 bases at V and 4 bases at J, leaving 7 bases unmatched. The CDR3 is made up of 15 amino acids. The V gene's germline CDR1 is SNHLY and CDR2 FYNNEI. The CDR3 sequence: CASRDSGGAYNEQFF. In DNA, the CDR3 is TGTGCCAGCAGGGATAGCGGGGGAGCTTACAATGAGCAGTTCTTC.

The CDR3 region has the DNA TGCGCCAGCAGCCAAGATCCTGGAGATTACTATGGCTACACCTTC. It translates to CASSQDPGDYYGYTF. The chain employs TRBV4-3 and TRBJ1-2; no clear D. The CDR3 contains 15 residues. Germline V lookup: CDR1 LGHNA, CDR2 YSLEER. V was cut by 0 bases and J by 3 bases, with 11 bases left in between.